This T cell receptor beta chain was found in a study of response to subunit inactivated influenza vaccine. MiXCR was run by TCRdb on the RT-PCR reads, yielding one entry per CDR3 protein. The sample has approximately 170,000 distinct CDR3 sequences, 10% to 15% seen once. This CDR3 spans 17 amino acids. The V end was cut by 3 bases, the J end by 0 bases, with 14 bases between. The germline CDR1 and CDR2 sequences are LNHDA and SQIVND (reference sequence). The sample was also linked to a second study, of T cells expressing NK-cell markers. That paper notes: It was by 5'RACE template switching with UMIs that TCR beta cDNA was made. Sorted CD3+CD56+NKG2C+, CD3+CD56+NKG2C- and CD3+CD56-NKG2C+ T cells provided the TCR beta repertoires.

This material consisted of CD8+ T cells sorted from PBMCs, taken about 12 days after vaccination. The gene calls are TRBV19 and TRBJ2-2; possibly TRBD2 for D (5 bases). The TCR comes from a man aged 50 or older who received an inactivated influenza vaccine. The CDR3 coding sequence is TGTGCCAGTAGTATGATCTTCAGGACTTCGAACACCGGGGAGCTGTTTTTT. This gives the protein CASSMIFRTSNTGELFF. Together with reference TRBV19 and TRBJ2-2, the CDR3 gives the full variable domain: DGGITQSPKYLFRKEGQNVTLSCEQNLNHDAMYWYRQDPGQGLRLIYYSQIVNDFQKGDIAEGYSVSREKKESFPLTVTSAQKNPTAFYLCASSMIFRTSNTGELFFGEGSRLTVL.